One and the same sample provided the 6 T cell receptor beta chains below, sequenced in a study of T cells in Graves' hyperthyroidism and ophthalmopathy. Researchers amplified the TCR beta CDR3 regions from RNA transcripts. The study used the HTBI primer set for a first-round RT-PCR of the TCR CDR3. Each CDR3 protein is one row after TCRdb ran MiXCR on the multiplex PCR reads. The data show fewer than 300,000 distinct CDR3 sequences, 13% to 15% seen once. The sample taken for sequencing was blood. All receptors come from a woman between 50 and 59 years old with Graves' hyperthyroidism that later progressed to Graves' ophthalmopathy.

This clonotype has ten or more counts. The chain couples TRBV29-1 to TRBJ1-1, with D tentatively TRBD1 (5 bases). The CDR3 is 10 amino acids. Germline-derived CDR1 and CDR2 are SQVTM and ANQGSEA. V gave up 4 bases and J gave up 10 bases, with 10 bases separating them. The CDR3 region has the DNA TGCAGCGTTGTAGGGCAGGGAGCTTTCTTT. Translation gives CSVVGQGAFF.

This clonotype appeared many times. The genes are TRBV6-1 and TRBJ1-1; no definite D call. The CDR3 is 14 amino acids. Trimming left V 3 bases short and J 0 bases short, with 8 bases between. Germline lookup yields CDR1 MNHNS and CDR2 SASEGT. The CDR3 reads CASSEAFLNTEAFF. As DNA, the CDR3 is TGTGCCAGCAGTGAGGCATTCCTGAACACTGAAGCTTTCTTT.

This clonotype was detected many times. The CDR3 DNA is TGTGCCAGCAGTCGTAGCGGAGGCACAGATACGCAGTATTTT. Its translation: CASSRSGGTDTQYF. This sequence joins TRBV27 and TRBJ2-3, with D possibly matching TRBD2 (6 bases). This CDR3 contains 14 residues. The germline CDR1 and CDR2 sequences are MNHEY and SMNVEV (reference sequence). The V and J ends lost 5 bases and 1 base respectively, with 10 bases between them.

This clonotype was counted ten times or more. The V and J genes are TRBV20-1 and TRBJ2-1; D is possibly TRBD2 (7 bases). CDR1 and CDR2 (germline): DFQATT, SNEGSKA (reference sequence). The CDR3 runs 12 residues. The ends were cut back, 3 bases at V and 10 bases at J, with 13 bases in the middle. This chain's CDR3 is CSASRGGYEQFF. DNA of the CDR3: TGCAGTGCTAGTAGGGGGGGATACGAGCAGTTCTTC.

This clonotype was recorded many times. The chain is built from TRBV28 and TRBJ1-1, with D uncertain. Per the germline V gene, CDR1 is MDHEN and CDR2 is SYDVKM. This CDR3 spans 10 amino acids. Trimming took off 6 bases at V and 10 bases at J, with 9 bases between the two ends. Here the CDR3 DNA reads TGTGCCAGCAGGCGGGTTGTAGCTTTCTTT. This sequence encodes CASRRVVAFF.

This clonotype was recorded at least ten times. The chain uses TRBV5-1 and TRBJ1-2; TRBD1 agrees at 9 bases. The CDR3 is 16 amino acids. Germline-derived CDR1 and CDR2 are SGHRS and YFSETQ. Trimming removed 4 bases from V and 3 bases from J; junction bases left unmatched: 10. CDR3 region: CASSGDGTGQDYGYTF. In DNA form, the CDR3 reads TGCGCCAGCAGCGGGGACGGGACAGGGCAAGACTATGGCTACACCTTC.